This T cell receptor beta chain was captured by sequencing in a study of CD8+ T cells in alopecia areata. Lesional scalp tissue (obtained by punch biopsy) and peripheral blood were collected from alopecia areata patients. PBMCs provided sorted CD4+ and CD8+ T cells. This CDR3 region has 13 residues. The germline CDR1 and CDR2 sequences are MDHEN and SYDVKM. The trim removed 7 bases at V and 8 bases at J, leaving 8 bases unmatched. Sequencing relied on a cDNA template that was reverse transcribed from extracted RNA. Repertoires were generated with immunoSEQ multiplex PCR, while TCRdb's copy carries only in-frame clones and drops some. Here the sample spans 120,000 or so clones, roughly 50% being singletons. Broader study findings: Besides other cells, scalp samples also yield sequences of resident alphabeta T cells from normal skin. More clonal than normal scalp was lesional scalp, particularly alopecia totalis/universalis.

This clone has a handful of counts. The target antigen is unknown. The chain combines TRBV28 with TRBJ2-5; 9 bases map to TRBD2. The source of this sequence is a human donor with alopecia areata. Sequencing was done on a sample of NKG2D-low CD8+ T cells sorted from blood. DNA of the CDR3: TGTGCCAGCAACCCTAGCGGGGCCCGAACCCAGTACTTC. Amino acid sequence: CASNPSGARTQYF.